This TCR beta chain was retrieved from a study of human T cells and chemical hapten exposure. One entry per CDR3 protein, called by TCRdb with MiXCR from the RACE reads. Of tens of thousands of distinct CDR3 sequences in the sample, approximately 11% were seen once. Time point specified: patch test 3, about 24 weeks after DPC sensitization. Treatment: therapeutic diphenylcyclopropenone sensitization with weekly scalp DPC. This clonotype was counted a few times. The CDR3 contains 14 residues. V was pared by 0 bases and J by 8 bases, with 13 bases between. Germline CDR1 MNHEY, CDR2 SVGAGI. The genes are TRBV6-5 and TRBJ1-2; weak D call: TRBD1 (6 bases). The sequence derives from a woman between 50 and 59 years old with alopecia areata. Some clones in this sample may be carry-over from other donors' samples. The sample was whole blood, taken in connection with sensitization to the hapten diphenylcyclopropenone (DPC). In DNA form, the CDR3 reads TGTGCCAGCAGTTACTCCCGACAGGCCCGGGGCTACACCTTC. Translating gives CASSYSRQARGYTF.